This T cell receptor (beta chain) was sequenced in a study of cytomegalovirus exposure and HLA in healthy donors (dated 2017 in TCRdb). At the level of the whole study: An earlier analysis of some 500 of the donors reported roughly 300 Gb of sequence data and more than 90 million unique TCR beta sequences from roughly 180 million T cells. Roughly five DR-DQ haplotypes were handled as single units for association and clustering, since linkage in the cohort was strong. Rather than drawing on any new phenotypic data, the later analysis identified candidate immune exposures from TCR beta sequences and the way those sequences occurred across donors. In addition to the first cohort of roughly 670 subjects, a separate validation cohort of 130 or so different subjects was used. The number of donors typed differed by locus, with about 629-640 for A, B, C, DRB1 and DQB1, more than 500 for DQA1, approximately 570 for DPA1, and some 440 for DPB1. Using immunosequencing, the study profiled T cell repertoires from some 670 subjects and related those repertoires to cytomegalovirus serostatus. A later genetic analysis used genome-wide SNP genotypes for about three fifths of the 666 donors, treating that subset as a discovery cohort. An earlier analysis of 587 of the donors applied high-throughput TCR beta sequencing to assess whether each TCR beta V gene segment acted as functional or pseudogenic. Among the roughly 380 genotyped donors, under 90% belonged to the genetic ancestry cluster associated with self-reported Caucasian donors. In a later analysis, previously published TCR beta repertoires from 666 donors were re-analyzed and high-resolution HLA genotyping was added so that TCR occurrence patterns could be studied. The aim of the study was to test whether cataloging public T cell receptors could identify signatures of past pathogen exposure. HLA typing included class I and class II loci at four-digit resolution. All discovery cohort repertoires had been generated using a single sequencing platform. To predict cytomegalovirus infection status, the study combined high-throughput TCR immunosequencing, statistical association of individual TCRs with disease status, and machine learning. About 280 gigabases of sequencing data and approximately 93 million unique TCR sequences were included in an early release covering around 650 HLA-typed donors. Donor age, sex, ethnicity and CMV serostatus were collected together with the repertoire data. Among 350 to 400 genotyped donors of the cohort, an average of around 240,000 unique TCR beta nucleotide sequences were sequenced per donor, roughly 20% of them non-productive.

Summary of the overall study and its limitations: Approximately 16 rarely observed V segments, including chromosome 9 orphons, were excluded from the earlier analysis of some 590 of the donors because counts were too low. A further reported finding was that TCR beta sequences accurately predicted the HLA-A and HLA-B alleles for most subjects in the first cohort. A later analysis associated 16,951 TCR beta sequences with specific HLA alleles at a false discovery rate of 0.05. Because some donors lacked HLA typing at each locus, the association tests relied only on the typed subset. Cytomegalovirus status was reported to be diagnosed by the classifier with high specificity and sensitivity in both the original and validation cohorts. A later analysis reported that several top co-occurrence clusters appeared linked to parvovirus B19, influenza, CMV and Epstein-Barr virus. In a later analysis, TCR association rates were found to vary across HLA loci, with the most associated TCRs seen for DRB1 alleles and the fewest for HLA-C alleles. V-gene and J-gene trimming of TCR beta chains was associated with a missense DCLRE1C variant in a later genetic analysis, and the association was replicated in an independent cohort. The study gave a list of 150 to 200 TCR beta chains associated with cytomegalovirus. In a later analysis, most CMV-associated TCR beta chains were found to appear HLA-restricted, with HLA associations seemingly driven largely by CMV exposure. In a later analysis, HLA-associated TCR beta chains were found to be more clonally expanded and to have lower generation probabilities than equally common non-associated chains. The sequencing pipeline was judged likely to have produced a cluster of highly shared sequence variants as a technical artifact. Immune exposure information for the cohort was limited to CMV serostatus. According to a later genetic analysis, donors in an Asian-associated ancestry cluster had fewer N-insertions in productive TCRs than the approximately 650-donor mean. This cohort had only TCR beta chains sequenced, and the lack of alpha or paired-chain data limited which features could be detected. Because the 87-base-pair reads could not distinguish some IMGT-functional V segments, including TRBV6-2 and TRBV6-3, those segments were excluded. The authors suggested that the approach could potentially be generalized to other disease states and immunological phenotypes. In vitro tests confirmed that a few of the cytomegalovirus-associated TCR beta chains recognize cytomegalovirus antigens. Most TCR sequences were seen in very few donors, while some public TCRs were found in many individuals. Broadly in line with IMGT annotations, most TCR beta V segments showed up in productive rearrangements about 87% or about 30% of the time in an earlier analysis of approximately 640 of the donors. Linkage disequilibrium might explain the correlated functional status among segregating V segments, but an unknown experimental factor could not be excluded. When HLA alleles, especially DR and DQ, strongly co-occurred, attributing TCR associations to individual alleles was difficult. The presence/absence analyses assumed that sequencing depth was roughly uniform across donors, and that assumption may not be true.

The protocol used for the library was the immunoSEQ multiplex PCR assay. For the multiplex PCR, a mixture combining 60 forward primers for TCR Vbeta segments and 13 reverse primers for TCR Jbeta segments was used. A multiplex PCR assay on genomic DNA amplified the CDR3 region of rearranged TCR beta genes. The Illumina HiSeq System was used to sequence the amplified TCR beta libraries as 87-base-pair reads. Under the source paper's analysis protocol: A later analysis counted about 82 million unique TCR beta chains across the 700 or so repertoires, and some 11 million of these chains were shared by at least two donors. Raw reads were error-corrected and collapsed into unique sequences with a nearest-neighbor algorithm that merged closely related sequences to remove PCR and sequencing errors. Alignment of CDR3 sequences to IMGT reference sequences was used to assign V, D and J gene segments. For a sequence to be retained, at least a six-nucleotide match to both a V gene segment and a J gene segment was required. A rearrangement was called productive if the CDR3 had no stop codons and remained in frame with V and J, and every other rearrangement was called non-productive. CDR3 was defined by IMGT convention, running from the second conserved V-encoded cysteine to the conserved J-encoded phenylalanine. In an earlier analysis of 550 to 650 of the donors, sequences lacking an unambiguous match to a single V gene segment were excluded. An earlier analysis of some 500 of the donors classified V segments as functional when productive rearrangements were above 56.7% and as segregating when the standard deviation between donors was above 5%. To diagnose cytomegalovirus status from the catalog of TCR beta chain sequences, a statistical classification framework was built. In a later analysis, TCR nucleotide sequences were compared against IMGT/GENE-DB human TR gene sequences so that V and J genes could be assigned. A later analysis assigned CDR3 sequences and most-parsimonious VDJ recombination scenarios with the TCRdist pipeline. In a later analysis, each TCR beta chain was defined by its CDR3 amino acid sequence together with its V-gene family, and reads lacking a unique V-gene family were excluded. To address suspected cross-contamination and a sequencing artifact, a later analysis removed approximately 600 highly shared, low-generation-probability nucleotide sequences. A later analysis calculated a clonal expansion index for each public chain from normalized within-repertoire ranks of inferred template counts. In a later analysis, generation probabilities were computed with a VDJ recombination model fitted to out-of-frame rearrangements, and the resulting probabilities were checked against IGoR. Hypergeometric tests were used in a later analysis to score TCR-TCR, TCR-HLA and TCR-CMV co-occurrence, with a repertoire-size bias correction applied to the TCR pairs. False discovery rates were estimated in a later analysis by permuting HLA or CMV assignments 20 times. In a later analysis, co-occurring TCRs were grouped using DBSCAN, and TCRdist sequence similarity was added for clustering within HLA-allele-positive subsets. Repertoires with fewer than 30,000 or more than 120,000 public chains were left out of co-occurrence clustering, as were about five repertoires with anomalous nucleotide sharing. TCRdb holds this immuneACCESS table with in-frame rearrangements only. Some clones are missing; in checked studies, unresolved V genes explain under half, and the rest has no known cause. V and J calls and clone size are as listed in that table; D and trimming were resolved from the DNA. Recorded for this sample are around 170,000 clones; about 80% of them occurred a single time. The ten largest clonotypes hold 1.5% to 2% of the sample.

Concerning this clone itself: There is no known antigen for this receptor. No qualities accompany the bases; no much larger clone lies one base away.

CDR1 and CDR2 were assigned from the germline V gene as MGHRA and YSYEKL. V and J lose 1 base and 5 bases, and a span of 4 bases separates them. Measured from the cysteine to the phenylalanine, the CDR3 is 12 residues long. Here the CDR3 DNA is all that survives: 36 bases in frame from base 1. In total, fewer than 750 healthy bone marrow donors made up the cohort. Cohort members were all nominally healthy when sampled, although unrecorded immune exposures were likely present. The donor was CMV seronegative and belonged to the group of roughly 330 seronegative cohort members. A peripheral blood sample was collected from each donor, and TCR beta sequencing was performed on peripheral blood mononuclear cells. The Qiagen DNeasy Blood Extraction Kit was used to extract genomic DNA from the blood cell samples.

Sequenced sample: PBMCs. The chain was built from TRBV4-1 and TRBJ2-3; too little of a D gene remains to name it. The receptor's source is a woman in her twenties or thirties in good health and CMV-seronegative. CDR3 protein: CASSQVQDTQYF. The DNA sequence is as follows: TGCGCCAGCAGCCAAGTCCAAGATACGCAGTATTTT.